This T cell receptor (beta chain) was captured by sequencing in a study of blood T cell repertoires in COVID-19. The Seattle patients joined while their infection was active and were tracked longitudinally afterward. Here immunoSEQ multiplex PCR was the method, and the copy in TCRdb shows in-frame clones only, minus some. The data show roughly 200,000 clones, with 65% to 85% seen just once and about 7% held by the top ten. Trimming took 4 bases from V and 5 from J, leaving 17 bases between them. This CDR3 contains 15 residues. Per germline, CDR1 LNHDA and CDR2 SQIVND (reference sequence). This chain uses TRBV19 with TRBJ2-5; a possible D gene is TRBD2 (6 bases). The source is a woman aged 40-49 years with COVID-19, enrolled during active disease. Sequencing was performed on peripheral blood. The DNA of the CDR3 is TGTGCCAGTAGTACCGGGGGAGGAGGGTCCGAGACCCAGTACTTC. This codes for CASSTGGGGSETQYF.